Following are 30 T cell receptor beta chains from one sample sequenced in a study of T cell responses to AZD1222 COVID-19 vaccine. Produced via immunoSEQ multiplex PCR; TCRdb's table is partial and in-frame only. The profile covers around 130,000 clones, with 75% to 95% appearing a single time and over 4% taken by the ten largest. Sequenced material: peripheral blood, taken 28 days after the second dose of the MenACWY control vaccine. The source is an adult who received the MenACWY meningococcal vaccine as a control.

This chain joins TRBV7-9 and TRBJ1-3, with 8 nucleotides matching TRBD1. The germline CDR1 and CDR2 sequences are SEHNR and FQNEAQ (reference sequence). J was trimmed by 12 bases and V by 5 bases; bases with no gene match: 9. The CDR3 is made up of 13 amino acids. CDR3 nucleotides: TGTGCCAGCAGCAACCCGGACAGGGCGGGCATATATTTT. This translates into CASSNPDRAGIYF.

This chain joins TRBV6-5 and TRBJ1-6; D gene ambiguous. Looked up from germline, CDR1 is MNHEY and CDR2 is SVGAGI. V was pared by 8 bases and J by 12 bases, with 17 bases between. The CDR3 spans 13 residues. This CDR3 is CASSTSVQLPLHF. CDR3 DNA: TGTGCCAGCTCAACCTCCGTTCAATTACCCCTCCACTTT.

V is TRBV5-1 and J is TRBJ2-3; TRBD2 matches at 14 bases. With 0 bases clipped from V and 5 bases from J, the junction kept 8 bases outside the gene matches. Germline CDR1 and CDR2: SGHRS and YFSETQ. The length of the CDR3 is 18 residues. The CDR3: CASSLAKPGLAGEDTQYF. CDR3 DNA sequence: TGCGCCAGCAGCTTGGCTAAACCGGGACTAGCGGGAGAAGATACGCAGTATTTT. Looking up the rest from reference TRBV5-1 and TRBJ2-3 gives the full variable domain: KAGVTQTPRYLIKTRGQQVTLSCSPISGHRSVSWYQQTPGQGLQFLFEYFSETQRNKGNFPGRFSGRQFSNSRSEMNVSTLELGDSALYLCASSLAKPGLAGEDTQYFGPGTRLTVL.

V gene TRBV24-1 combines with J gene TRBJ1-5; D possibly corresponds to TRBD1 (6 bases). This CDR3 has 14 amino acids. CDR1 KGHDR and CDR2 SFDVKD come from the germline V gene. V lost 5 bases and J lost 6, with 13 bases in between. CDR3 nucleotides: TGTGCCACCAGTGGGGCCAGGGGAGGTCAGCCCCAGCATTTT. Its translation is CATSGARGGQPQHF.

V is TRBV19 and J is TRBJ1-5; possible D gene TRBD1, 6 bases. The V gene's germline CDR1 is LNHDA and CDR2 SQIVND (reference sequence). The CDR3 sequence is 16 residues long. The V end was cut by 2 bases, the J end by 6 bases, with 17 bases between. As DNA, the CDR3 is TGTGCCAGTAGTATAAACAGGGATGTGTTGGGTCAGCCCCAGCATTTT. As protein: CASSINRDVLGQPQHF.

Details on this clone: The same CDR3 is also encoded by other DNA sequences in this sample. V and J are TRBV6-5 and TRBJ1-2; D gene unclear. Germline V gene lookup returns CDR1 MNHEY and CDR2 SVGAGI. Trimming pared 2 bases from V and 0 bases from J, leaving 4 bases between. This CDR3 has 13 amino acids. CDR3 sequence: CASSYLANYGYTF. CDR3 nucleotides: TGTGCCAGCAGTTACCTGGCTAACTATGGCTACACCTTC.

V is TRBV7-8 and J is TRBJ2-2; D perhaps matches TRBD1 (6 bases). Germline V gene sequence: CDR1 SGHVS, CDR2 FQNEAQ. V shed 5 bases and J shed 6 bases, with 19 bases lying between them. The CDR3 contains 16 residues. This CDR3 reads CASSPEAYRAPGELFF. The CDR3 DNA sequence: TGTGCCAGCAGCCCCGAGGCTTACAGGGCCCCCGGGGAGCTGTTTTTT.

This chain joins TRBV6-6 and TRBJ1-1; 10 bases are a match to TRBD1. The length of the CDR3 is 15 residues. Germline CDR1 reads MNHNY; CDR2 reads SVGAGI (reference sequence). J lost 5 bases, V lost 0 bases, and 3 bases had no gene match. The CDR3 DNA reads TGTGCCAGCAGTTACTCCGGGACAGGGGTAACTGAAGCTTTCTTT. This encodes CASSYSGTGVTEAFF.

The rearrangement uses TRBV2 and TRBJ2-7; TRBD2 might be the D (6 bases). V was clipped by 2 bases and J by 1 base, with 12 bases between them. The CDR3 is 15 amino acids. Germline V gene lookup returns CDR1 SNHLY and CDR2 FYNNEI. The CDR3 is CASSEHGGGSYEQYV. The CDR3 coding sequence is TGTGCCAGCAGTGAACACGGGGGTGGGTCCTACGAGCAGTACGTC.

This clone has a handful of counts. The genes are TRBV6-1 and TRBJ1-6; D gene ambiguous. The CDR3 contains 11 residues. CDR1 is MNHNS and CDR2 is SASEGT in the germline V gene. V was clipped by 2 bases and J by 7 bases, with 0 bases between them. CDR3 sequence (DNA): TGTGCCAGCAGTGAAAATTCACCCCTCCACTTT. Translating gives CASSENSPLHF.

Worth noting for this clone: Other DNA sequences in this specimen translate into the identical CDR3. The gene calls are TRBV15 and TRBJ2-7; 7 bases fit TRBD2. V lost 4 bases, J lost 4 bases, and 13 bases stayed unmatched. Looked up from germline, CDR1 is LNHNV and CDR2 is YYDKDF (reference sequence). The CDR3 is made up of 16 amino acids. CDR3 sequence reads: CATSKGRGSFPYEQYF. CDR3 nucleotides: TGTGCCACCAGCAAGGGGCGCGGGAGCTTCCCTTACGAGCAGTACTTC.

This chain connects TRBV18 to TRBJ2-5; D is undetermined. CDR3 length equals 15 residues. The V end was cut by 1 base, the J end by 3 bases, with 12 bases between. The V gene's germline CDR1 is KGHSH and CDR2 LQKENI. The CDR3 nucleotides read TGTGCCAGCTCACCACGGCCAGCGACGAAAGAGACCCAGTACTTC. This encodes CASSPRPATKETQYF.

The CDR3: CSAGLAGDYNEQFF. Here the CDR3 DNA reads TGCAGCGCCGGACTAGCGGGAGACTACAATGAGCAGTTCTTC. This chain joins TRBV29-1 and TRBJ2-1, with TRBD2 matching 13 bases. The CDR3 runs 14 residues. V was pared by 7 bases and J by 3 bases, with 3 bases of the junction left unmatched. The germline V gene encodes CDR1 SQVTM and CDR2 ANQGSEA.

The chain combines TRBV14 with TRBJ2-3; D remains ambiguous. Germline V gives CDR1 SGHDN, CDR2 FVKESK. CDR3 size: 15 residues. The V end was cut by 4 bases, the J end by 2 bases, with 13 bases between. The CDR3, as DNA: TGTGCCAGCAGCCCCCAGGTTGTCAACACAGATACGCAGTATTTT. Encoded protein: CASSPQVVNTDTQYF.

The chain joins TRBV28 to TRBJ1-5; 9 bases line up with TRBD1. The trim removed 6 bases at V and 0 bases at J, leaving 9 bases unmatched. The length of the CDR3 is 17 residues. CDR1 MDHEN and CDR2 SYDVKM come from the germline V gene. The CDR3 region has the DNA TGTGCCAGCAGCCCCGTGGACAGGGGCTATAGCAATCAGCCCCAGCATTTT. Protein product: CASSPVDRGYSNQPQHF. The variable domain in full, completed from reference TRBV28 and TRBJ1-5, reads DVKVTQSSRYLVKRTGEKVFLECVQDMDHENMFWYRQDPGLGLRLIYFSYDVKMKEKGDIPEGYSVSREKKERFSLILESASTNQTSMYLCASSPVDRGYSNQPQHFGDGTRLSIL.

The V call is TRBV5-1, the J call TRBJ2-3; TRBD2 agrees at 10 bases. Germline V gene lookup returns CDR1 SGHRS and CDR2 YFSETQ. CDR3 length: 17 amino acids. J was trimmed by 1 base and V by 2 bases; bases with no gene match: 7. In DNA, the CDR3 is TGCGCCAGCAGCTTACGGTCTCTAGCGGGGGGCACAGATACGCAGTATTTT. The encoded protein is CASSLRSLAGGTDTQYF.

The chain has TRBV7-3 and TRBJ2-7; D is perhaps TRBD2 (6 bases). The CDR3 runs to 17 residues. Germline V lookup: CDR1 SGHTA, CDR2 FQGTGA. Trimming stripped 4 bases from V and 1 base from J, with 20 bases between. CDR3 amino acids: CASSSIPHGRESYEQYF. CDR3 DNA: TGTGCCAGCAGCTCAATACCGCATGGGCGGGAATCCTACGAGCAGTACTTC.

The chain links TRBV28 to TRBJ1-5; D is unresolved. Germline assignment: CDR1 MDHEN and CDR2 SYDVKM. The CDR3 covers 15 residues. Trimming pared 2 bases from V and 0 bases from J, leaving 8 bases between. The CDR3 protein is CASSLGPYSNQPQHF. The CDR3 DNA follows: TGTGCCAGCAGTTTAGGTCCTTATAGCAATCAGCCCCAGCATTTT.

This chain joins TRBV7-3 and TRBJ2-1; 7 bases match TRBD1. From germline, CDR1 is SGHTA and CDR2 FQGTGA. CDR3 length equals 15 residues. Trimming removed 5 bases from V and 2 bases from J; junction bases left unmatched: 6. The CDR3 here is CASSAGTATYNEQFF. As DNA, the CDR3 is TGTGCCAGCAGCGCAGGGACAGCCACCTACAATGAGCAGTTCTTC.

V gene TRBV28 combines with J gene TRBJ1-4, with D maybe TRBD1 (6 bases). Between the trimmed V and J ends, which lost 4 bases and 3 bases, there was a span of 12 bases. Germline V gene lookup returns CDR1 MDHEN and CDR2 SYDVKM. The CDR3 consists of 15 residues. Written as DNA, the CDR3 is TGTGCCAGCAGTTACCGGGGGCGGGCTAATGAAAAACTGTTTTTT. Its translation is CASSYRGRANEKLFF. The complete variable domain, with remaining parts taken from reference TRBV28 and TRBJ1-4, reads DVKVTQSSRYLVKRTGEKVFLECVQDMDHENMFWYRQDPGLGLRLIYFSYDVKMKEKGDIPEGYSVSREKKERFSLILESASTNQTSMYLCASSYRGRANEKLFFGSGTQLSVL.

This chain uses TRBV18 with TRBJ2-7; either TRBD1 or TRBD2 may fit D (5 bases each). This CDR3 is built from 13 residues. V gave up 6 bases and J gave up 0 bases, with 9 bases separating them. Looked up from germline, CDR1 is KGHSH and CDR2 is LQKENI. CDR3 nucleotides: TGTGCCAGCTCCACTGGGGGCTCCTACGAGCAGTACTTC. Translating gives CASSTGGSYEQYF. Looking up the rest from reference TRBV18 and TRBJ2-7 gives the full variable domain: NAGVMQNPRHLVRRRGQEARLRCSPMKGHSHVYWYRQLPEEGLKFMVYLQKENIIDESGMPKERFSAEFPKEGPSILRIQQVVRGDSAAYFCASSTGGSYEQYFGPGTRLTVT.

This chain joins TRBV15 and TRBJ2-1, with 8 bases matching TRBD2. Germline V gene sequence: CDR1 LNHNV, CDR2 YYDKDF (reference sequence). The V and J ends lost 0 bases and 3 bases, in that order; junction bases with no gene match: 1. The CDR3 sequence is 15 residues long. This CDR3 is CATSREAGDYNEQFF. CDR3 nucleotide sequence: TGTGCCACCAGCAGAGAAGCGGGGGACTACAATGAGCAGTTCTTC.

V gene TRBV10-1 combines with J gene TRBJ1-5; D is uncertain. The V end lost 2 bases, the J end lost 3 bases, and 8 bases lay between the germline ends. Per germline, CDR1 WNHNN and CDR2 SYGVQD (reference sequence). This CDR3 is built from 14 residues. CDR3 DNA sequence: TGCGCCAGCAGTGAGAAAGGTGACAATCAGCCCCAGCATTTT. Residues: CASSEKGDNQPQHF.

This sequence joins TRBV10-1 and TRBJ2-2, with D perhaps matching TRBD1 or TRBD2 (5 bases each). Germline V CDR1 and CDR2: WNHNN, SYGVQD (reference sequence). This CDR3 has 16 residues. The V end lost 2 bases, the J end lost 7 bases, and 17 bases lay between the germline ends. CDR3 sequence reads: CASSEGSGPVDGELFF. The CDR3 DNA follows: TGCGCCAGCAGTGAGGGGTCGGGGCCCGTTGACGGGGAGCTGTTTTTT.

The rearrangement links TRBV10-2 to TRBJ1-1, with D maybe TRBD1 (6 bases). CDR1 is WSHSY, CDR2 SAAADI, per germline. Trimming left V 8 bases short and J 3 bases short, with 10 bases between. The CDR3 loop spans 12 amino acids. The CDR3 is CASQGQYTEAFF. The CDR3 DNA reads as TGCGCCAGCCAAGGACAGTACACTGAAGCTTTCTTT.

The CDR3 is CASRQLTVSNEQYV. The CDR3 DNA reads TGTGCCAGCAGACAATTAACAGTCTCGAACGAGCAGTACGTC. This rearrangement joins TRBV6-5 to TRBJ2-7; D is undetermined. V was trimmed by 6 bases and J by 5 bases, leaving 17 bases between them. The CDR3 spans 14 residues. Germline CDR1 is MNHEY and CDR2 is SVGAGI.

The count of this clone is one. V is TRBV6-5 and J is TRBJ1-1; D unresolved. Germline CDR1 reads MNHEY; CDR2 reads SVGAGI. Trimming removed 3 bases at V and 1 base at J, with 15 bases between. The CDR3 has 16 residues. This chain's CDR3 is CASSYEGGRSNTEAFF. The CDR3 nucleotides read TGTGCCAGCAGTTATGAAGGCGGGCGCTCGAACACTGAAGCTTTCTTT.

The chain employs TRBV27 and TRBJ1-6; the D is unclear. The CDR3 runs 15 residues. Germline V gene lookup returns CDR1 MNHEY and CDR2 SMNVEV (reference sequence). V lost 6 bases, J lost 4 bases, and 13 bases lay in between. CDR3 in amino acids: CASSPRWIYNSPLHF. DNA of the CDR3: TGTGCCAGCAGCCCTCGGTGGATTTATAATTCACCCCTCCACTTT.

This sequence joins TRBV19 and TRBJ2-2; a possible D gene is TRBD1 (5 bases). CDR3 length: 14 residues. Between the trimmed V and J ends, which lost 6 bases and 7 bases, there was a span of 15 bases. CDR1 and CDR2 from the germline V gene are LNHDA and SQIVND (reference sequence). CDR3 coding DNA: TGTGCCAGTAGCCCTTGGCTACAGGACGGGGAGCTGTTTTTT. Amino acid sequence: CASSPWLQDGELFF.

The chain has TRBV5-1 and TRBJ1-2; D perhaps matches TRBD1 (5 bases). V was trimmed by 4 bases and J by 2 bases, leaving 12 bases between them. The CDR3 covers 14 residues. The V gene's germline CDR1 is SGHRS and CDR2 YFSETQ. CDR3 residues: CASSQTGGNYGYTF. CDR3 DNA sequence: TGCGCCAGCAGCCAGACGGGGGGGAACTATGGCTACACCTTC.